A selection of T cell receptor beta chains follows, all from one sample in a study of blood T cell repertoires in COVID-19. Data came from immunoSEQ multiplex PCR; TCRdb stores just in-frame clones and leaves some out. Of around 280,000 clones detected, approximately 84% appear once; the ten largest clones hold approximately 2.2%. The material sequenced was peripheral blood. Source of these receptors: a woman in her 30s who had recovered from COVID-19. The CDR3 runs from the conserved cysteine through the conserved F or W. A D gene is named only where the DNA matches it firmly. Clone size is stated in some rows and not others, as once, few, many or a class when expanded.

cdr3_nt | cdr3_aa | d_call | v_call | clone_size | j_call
TGCGCCAGCAGCCGATTTGGTCCAGCGGGAGAGGTGGTTATCTACAATGAGCAGTTCTTC | CASSRFGPAGEVVIYNEQFF | TRBD2 | TRBV4-3 | NA | TRBJ2-1
TGTGCCAGCAGCCCCCAGCCCGCGGTCGGGAATTCACCCCTCCACTTT | CASSPQPAVGNSPLHF | NA | TRBV2 | once | TRBJ1-6
TGTGCCAGCAGTTCGTCGGCTAGCGGGAGTCCCTACGAGCAGTACTTC | CASSSSASGSPYEQYF | TRBD2 | TRBV6-2/TRBV6-3 | few | TRBJ2-7
TGTGCCAGCTCACCAAGTAGTAGAAGCACAGATACGCAGTATTTT | CASSPSSRSTDTQYF | NA | TRBV18 | NA | TRBJ2-3
TGCAGCGTTTGGGGACAGGGAAGGGATGGCTACACCTTC | CSVWGQGRDGYTF | TRBD1 | TRBV29-1 | NA | TRBJ1-2
TGTGCCACCAGTGATAGCGGGAGTATAAATACGCAGTATTTT | CATSDSGSINTQYF | TRBD2 | TRBV24-1 | NA | TRBJ2-3
TGTGCCAGCAGAGGGACAGGGGGCGGCTATGGCTACACCTTC | CASRGTGGGYGYTF | TRBD1 | TRBV6-5 | once | TRBJ1-2
TGTGCCAGCAGCCTTCGGGCGGATAGGGGATGGCAGTACTTC | CASSLRADRGWQYF | NA | TRBV6-2/TRBV6-3 | NA | TRBJ2-7
TGTGCCAGTAGTATCGGGCTAGCGGGCACCGGGGAGCTGTTTTTT | CASSIGLAGTGELFF | TRBD2 | TRBV19 | NA | TRBJ2-2
TGCAGCGTTGAATGGGGTACAGGGGAGGCCACCTTC | CSVEWGTGEATF | TRBD1 | TRBV29-1 | once | TRBJ1-2
TGTGCCAGCAGGGGGACTAGCAAGGTCGAGCAGTACTTC | CASRGTSKVEQYF | TRBD2 | TRBV7-2 | NA | TRBJ2-7
TGTGCCAGCACCCTGGGCTATCTTGATTGGTCCTACAATGAGCAGTTCTTC | CASTLGYLDWSYNEQFF | NA | TRBV28 | NA | TRBJ2-1
TGTGCCAGCAGCTTAGAGGGCTCCCTACATGCGGATACGCAGTATTTT | CASSLEGSLHADTQYF | NA | TRBV11-2 | NA | TRBJ2-3
TGTGCCAGCAGTGGTGACGGAGGTTACGAGCAGTACTTC | CASSGDGGYEQYF | NA | TRBV2 | NA | TRBJ2-7
TGCAGCGTTATAGGACAGGGGGCGCGGGAGCAGTACTTC | CSVIGQGAREQYF | TRBD1 | TRBV29-1 | NA | TRBJ2-7
TGTGCCAGCAGTTACGGGACTGGTGGAAGGGCCGGGGAGCTGTTTTTT | CASSYGTGGRAGELFF | NA | TRBV6-5 | NA | TRBJ2-2
TGTGCCAGCTCACCAGAGACAGCCCTCTCCTACGAGCAGTACTTC | CASSPETALSYEQYF | NA | TRBV18 | NA | TRBJ2-7
TGTGCCAGCAGTTTGGCTAGCAATCAGCCCCAGCATTTT | CASSLASNQPQHF | NA | TRBV12-3/TRBV12-4 | once | TRBJ1-5
TGTGCCAGCAGCCACGAACCCGGACAGCCCTACGAGCAGTACTTC | CASSHEPGQPYEQYF | NA | TRBV5-4 | NA | TRBJ2-7
TGTGCCAGCAGCCAAGTGACAGGGGGGTATAGCACTGAAGCTTTCTTT | CASSQVTGGYSTEAFF | TRBD1 | TRBV3-1/TRBV3-2 | NA | TRBJ1-1
TGTGCCGGGCGGGACAGCATCATGAACACTGAAGCTTTCTTT | CAGRDSIMNTEAFF | TRBD1 | TRBV10-3 | once | TRBJ1-1
TGTGCCAGCAGCCAAGCCCGGGGGGCGGGGTCCTACAATGAGCAGTTCTTC | CASSQARGAGSYNEQFF | NA | TRBV5-4 | NA | TRBJ2-1
TGTGCCAGCAATCCCCTGGAAGGGGAGGCCCAGTTCTTC | CASNPLEGEAQFF | NA | TRBV2 | NA | TRBJ2-1
TGTGCCAGCAGTTCCCACGGACAGGGTAACCGGGATCAGCCCCAGCATTTT | CASSSHGQGNRDQPQHF | TRBD1 | TRBV28 | NA | TRBJ1-5
TGTGCCAGCAGTGAACTAGGGACAAGGGGCACCGGGGAGCTGTTTTTT | CASSELGTRGTGELFF | NA | TRBV6-1 | NA | TRBJ2-2
TGTGCCAGCAGCTCTGGAGAGACACCCCTCCACTTT | CASSSGETPLHF | NA | TRBV3-1/TRBV3-2 | NA | TRBJ1-6
TGTGCCAGCAGCGCGGGACAGGGGTCCTCCTACGAGCAGTACTTC | CASSAGQGSSYEQYF | TRBD1 | TRBV9 | NA | TRBJ2-7
TGCGCCAGCCGCTACAGGGGTGGTGCCGGGGAGCTGTTTTTT | CASRYRGGAGELFF | TRBD1 | TRBV5-1 | few | TRBJ2-2
TGTGCCAGCAGTTACCAGGGCTTAGGCTACGAGCAGTACTTC | CASSYQGLGYEQYF | NA | TRBV6-5 | few | TRBJ2-7
TGCGCCAGCAGCCAAGGGACAGGCTATCAGCCCCAGCATTTT | CASSQGTGYQPQHF | TRBD1 | TRBV4-1 | NA | TRBJ1-5
TGTGCCAGCAGCTTATATCGGCGGGAGGGGAAAGAGACCCAGTACTTC | CASSLYRREGKETQYF | TRBD2 | TRBV7-2 | NA | TRBJ2-5
TGTGCCAGCTCACCCGGACTCGGGACAGGGTTCAATCAGCCCCAGCATTTT | CASSPGLGTGFNQPQHF | TRBD1 | TRBV18 | NA | TRBJ1-5
TGTGCCTGGGACAGGGGCTCTACCGGGGAGCTGTTTTTT | CAWDRGSTGELFF | TRBD1 | TRBV30 | NA | TRBJ2-2
TGCGCCAGCAGCCAAGTGACTGACAGCGACTCTGGAAACACCATATATTTT | CASSQVTDSDSGNTIYF | NA | TRBV4-3 | NA | TRBJ1-3
TGTGCCAGCAGCTTACTTGATAGCTCCTACGAGCAGTACTTC | CASSLLDSSYEQYF | NA | TRBV7-9 | NA | TRBJ2-7
TGTGCCAGCAGCTTTGCCAGGTGGGGCCTCCTCGACTTC | CASSFARWGLLDF | NA | TRBV3-1/TRBV3-2 | NA | TRBJ2-7
TGTGCCAGCGGAGACAGGGTTGAGTATGGCTACACCTTC | CASGDRVEYGYTF | TRBD1 | TRBV27 | NA | TRBJ1-2
TGTGCCAGCAGCTTACAGCGGGAGGTTTCCTACGAGCAGTACTTC | CASSLQREVSYEQYF | TRBD2 | TRBV7-2 | NA | TRBJ2-7
TGCAGCGTCCACAGACTAGCGGGGGGGCTAGATCCTCACAATGAGCAGTTCTTC | CSVHRLAGGLDPHNEQFF | TRBD2 | TRBV29-1 | NA | TRBJ2-1
TGTGCCAGCAGCGCCCGGGGACTAGCCCAAGGGTTTGAGCAGTTCTTC | CASSARGLAQGFEQFF | TRBD2 | TRBV9 | NA | TRBJ2-1
TGCGCCAGCAGCTTGGGGGTAGCCACAGATACGCAGTATTTT | CASSLGVATDTQYF | NA | TRBV5-1 | NA | TRBJ2-3
TGCGCCAGCAGCTCTCAGGGGGGGAACACCGGGGAGCTGTTTTTT | CASSSQGGNTGELFF | NA | TRBV5-1 | NA | TRBJ2-2
TGTGCCAGCAGTTTGACAGGGGGGACGAACACTGAAGCTTTCTTT | CASSLTGGTNTEAFF | TRBD1 | TRBV27 | NA | TRBJ1-1
TGTGCCTCCCGATCTGGAGGGTCTGGGGCCAACGTCCTGACTTTC | CASRSGGSGANVLTF | NA | TRBV9 | NA | TRBJ2-6
TGTGCCAGCCATTCAACGCGGGACAGGGCTTCCTACGAGCAGTACTTC | CASHSTRDRASYEQYF | TRBD1 | TRBV5-6 | once | TRBJ2-7
TGTGCCATCAGTGATTTAGCAGGGGACACCGGGGAGCTGTTTTTT | CAISDLAGDTGELFF | NA | TRBV10-3 | NA | TRBJ2-2
TGTGCCAGCTCACCACCCGGGGGAGCGAGCACTGAAGCTTTCTTT | CASSPPGGASTEAFF | NA | TRBV18 | NA | TRBJ1-1
TGTGCCAGCAGCTCGACAGGGAAACAGCCCCAGCATTTT | CASSSTGKQPQHF | TRBD1 | TRBV12-3/TRBV12-4 | NA | TRBJ1-5
TGCGCCAGCAGGCGTGACAGGCCTTCAGACACCTTC | CASRRDRPSDTF | NA | TRBV5-1 | NA | TRBJ1-2
TGTGCCAGTAGTATAGCCCCGACAGGTTTCGGAAACACCATATATTTT | CASSIAPTGFGNTIYF | NA | TRBV19 | NA | TRBJ1-3
TGTGCCAGCACCCCTGGGCCGTCACGATCCTACGAGCAGTACTTC | CASTPGPSRSYEQYF | NA | TRBV6-5 | once | TRBJ2-7
TGTGCCAGTAGTATAGGAGCAGGGACCTACGAGCAGTACTTC | CASSIGAGTYEQYF | NA | TRBV19 | NA | TRBJ2-7
TGTGCCAGCAGCTTAGAAGCTACCTCCTACAATGAGCAGTTCTTC | CASSLEATSYNEQFF | NA | TRBV7-9 | NA | TRBJ2-1
TGTGCCAGTCGGGGCGGGAGGCGGGTCGGGGAGCTGTTTTTT | CASRGGRRVGELFF | TRBD2 | TRBV2 | NA | TRBJ2-2
TGTGCCAGCAGTGACTCCCCGAATTTTCGGGGGTTGGATGGCTACACCTTC | CASSDSPNFRGLDGYTF | NA | TRBV6-4 | NA | TRBJ1-2
TGTGCCAGCAGCCTGCAAATTCGGACTAGCGGGAACTACGAGCAGTACTTC | CASSLQIRTSGNYEQYF | TRBD2 | TRBV3-1/TRBV3-2 | NA | TRBJ2-7
TGTGCCAGCAGCCGGCCCATCCGGGAGGCGGACATTCAGTACTTC | CASSRPIREADIQYF | TRBD2 | TRBV7-9 | NA | TRBJ2-4
TGTGCCAGTAGCTCAAGCCGGGACACCTTCTACGAGCAGTACTTC | CASSSSRDTFYEQYF | NA | TRBV19 | NA | TRBJ2-7
TGTGCCAGCAGCGCGGACGGGACTGGTAATGAAAAACTGTTTTTT | CASSADGTGNEKLFF | NA | TRBV9 | NA | TRBJ1-4
TGTGCCAGCAGTTTATTTTCCTTTCCGGGACAGCAAGTCTACACCTTC | CASSLFSFPGQQVYTF | TRBD1 | TRBV28 | NA | TRBJ1-2